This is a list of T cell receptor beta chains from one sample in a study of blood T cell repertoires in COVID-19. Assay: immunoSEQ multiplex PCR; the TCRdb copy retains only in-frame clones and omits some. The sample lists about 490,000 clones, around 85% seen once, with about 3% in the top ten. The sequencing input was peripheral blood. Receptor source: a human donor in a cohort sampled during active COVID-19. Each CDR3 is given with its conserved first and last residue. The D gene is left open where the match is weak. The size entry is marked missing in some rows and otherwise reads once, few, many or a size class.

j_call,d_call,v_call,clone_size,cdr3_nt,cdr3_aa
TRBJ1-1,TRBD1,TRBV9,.,TGTGCCAGCAGCGAAGGAATGCCCCTCGTAGGGGGCAAACGGACTGAAGCTTTCTTT,CASSEGMPLVGGKRTEAFF
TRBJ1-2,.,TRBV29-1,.,TGCAGCGTTGCCCTAACAGAAGAAAGCGGCTACACCTTC,CSVALTEESGYTF
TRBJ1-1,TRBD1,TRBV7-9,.,TGTGCCAGCAGCTTAGGAGGGGGCGCGATCACTGAAGCTTTCTTT,CASSLGGGAITEAFF
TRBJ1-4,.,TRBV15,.,TGTGCCACCAGCAGAGACCACTACGAGGTACGGGAAAAACTGTTTTTT,CATSRDHYEVREKLFF
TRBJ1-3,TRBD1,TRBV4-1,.,TGCGCCAGCAGCCGCCAGACAGGGGGTGAGAACACCATATATTTT,CASSRQTGGENTIYF
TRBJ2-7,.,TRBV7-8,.,TGTGCCAGCAGCTTAGTGGTCGATAGCCATCCCTACGAGCAGTACTTC,CASSLVVDSHPYEQYF
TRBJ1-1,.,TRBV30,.,TGTGCCTGGAGTGTAACCACTTACACTGAAGCTTTCTTT,CAWSVTTYTEAFF
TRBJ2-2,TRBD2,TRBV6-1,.,TGTGCCAGCAGTGAAGCCCGCCTAAGCGGGAGGCCCCCCGGGGAGCTGTTTTTT,CASSEARLSGRPPGELFF
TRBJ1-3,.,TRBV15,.,TGTGCCACCAGCTTGGGGGCAGGGAGCTCTGGAAACACCATATATTTT,CATSLGAGSSGNTIYF
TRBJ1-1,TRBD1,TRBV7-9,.,TGTGCCAGCAGCTTAGCTGGGACAGGGTATGCTTTCTTT,CASSLAGTGYAFF
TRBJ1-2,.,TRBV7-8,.,TGTGCCAGCAGCCCCTCAGGAAGCTATGGCTACACCTTC,CASSPSGSYGYTF
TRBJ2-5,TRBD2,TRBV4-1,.,TGCGCCAGCAGCCAAGATAAGGGACTAGCGGGTCAAGAGACCCAGTACTTC,CASSQDKGLAGQETQYF
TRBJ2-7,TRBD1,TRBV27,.,TGTGCCAGCAGTCACCCCGGGACAGGGTCCTACGAGCAGTACTTC,CASSHPGTGSYEQYF
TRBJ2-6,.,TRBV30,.,TGTGCCTGGAGTACATTCGGGGGGCAGGGAGTTTCTGGGGCCAACGTCCTGACTTTC,CAWSTFGGQGVSGANVLTF
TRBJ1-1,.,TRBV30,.,TGTGCCTGGACCGGGCCAGGGTTGAACACTGAAGCTTTCTTT,CAWTGPGLNTEAFF
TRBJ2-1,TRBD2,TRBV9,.,TGTGCCAGCAGCGTAGTACTAGCGGGAGTCAATGAGCAGTTCTTC,CASSVVLAGVNEQFF
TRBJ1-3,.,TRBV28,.,TGTGCCAGCAGTGCGCGGCCACCCCTTGGAAACACCATATATTTT,CASSARPPLGNTIYF
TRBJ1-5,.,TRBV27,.,TGTGCCAGCAGGGTACAGGGAGGCAATCAGCCCCAGCATTTT,CASRVQGGNQPQHF
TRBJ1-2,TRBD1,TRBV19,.,TGTGCCAGTAGTCTCAGGGGGCAGAGGTATGGCTACACCTTC,CASSLRGQRYGYTF
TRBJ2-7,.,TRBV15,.,TGTGCCACCAGCAGAGATTTGTCCCGCTCCTACGAGCAGTACTTC,CATSRDLSRSYEQYF
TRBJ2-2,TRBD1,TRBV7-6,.,TGTGCCAGCAGTTCCCCCCGGGACAGGGGGTTGACCGGGGAGCTGTTTTTT,CASSSPRDRGLTGELFF
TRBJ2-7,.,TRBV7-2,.,TGTGCCAGCAGCTTAGGTCACGGGAAAGACGAGCAGTACTTC,CASSLGHGKDEQYF
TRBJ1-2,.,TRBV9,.,TGTGCCAGCAGCGTAGACGGTAATAGGGATGGGACTTATGGCTACACCTTC,CASSVDGNRDGTYGYTF
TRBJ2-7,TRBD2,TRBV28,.,TGTGCCAGCCTGAGTTTATATACTAGCGGGTCACGCTACGAGCAGTACTTC,CASLSLYTSGSRYEQYF
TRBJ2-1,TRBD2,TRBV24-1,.,TGTGCCACCAGTGACCCCGGGACTAGCGGATCGAGCTCCTACAATGAGCAGTTCTTC,CATSDPGTSGSSSYNEQFF
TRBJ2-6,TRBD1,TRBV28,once,TGTGCCAGCACTACAGGGGACCTATGGTCTGGGGCCAACGTCCTGACTTTC,CASTTGDLWSGANVLTF
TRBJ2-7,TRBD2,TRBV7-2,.,TGTGCCAGCAGCTTAACGGCTAGCGGAACCTACGAGCAGTACTTC,CASSLTASGTYEQYF
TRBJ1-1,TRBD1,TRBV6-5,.,TGTGCCAGCAGTTACGGGGGCGCAGGGGGCGCAGCTTTCTTT,CASSYGGAGGAAFF
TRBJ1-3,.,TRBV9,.,TGTGCCAGCAGCGTAGCTCAGGTTGGAAACACCATATATTTT,CASSVAQVGNTIYF
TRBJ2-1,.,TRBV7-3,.,TGTGCCAGCAGCTTAACGGGCAGGGCTGTATACAATGAGCAGTTCTTC,CASSLTGRAVYNEQFF
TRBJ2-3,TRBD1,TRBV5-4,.,TGTGCCAGCAGCTTGAAAGGGACAGGGGTACCAGATACGCAGTATTTT,CASSLKGTGVPDTQYF
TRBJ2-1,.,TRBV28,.,TGTGCCAGCAGTTTAGGGGGGATATTGGGCTACAATGAGCAGTTCTTC,CASSLGGILGYNEQFF
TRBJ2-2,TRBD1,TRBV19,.,TGTGCCAGCAGGACAGGCCCTAACACCGGGGAGCTGTTTTTT,CASRTGPNTGELFF
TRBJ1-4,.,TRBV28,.,TGTGCCAGCAGTTTCAAGCCTTTCGGGGGGCTGAATTTTTTT,CASSFKPFGGLNFF
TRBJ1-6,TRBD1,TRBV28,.,TGTGCCAGCAGCGTACAGGGGCCCTTATCTAATTCACCCCTCCACTTT,CASSVQGPLSNSPLHF
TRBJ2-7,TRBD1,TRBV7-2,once,TGTGCCAGCAGCCCGCCGCTCGACGGCACAGGGGTGGACGAGCAGTACTTC,CASSPPLDGTGVDEQYF
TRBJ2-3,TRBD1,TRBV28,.,TGTGCCAGCACTCAGACAGGGGCGCCCACAGATACGCAGTATTTT,CASTQTGAPTDTQYF
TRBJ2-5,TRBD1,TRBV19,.,TGTGCCACCGCCCTGGACAGGGGGCAAGAGACCCAGTACTTC,CATALDRGQETQYF
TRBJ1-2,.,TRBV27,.,TGTGCCAGCAGTTCCTCGGGACTTGGCGGTGGCTACACCTTC,CASSSSGLGGGYTF
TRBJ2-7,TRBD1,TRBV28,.,TGTGCCAGCAGTGCTCGACAGGGCTACGAGCAGTACTTC,CASSARQGYEQYF
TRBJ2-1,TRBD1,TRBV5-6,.,TGTGCCAGCAGCTTTCGGACAGGCCTCGTTGATGAGCAGTTCTTC,CASSFRTGLVDEQFF
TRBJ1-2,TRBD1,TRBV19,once,TGTGCCAGTAGCCTATCCGGGACAGCCTATGGCTACACCTTC,CASSLSGTAYGYTF
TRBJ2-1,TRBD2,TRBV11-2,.,TGTGCCAGCAGCTTAGACGGACTAGCGGCAAATGAGCAGTTCTTC,CASSLDGLAANEQFF
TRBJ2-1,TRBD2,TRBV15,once,TGTGCCACCAGTCCTCGACTAGCGGGAGGGGCTGAGCAGTTCTTC,CATSPRLAGGAEQFF
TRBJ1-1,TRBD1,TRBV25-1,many,TGTGCCAGCGGGGGGACAGGGGGCGCGAACACTGAAGCTTTCTTT,CASGGTGGANTEAFF